This entry describes one T cell receptor (beta chain). The target of this receptor is not known. No much larger clone is present one base from it, and per-base qualities are unavailable. For the CD8 naive samples, CD45RO-negative cells were positively selected for CCR7, yielding a CD45RA+CCR7+ population from which TemRA cells were excluded. Healthy HIV-negative adults with no recently reported acute infections or vaccinations were included as donors. Every donor was a Caucasian adult living in Nashville, Tennessee, USA. After blood collection by leukapheresis, PBMCs were isolated using Ficoll-Histopaque density gradient centrifugation and then cryopreserved in the vapor phase of liquid nitrogen. Analytical flow cytometry was used to check the purity and quantity of each magnetically sorted T cell population. From each sorted fraction, genomic DNA was isolated and quantified by UV absorbance on a Nanodrop 2000c.

TCR CDR3 regions were amplified from genomic DNA by multiplex PCR using the deep immunoSEQ assay. Extracted genomic DNA from each cell subset was spread evenly across all wells of several immunoSEQ 96-well plates, with each plate serving as a replicate. For sorted subsets, each replicate PCR was loaded with roughly 200 ng genomic DNA, equivalent to 25,000 to 35,000 T cell genomes. Purified libraries were quantified with a Qubit 3.0 fluorometer, sized on a Bioanalyzer 2100, and re-quantified with the KAPA Library Quantification kit. Each immunoSEQ 96-well plate was sequenced on its own single-read 150-cycle Illumina NextSeq 550 flow cell. The source study handled its data this way. The immunoSEQ output contained only junctional sequences without quality scores, so filtering could not match that applied to full-length reads. Sequences were annotated with PyIR, a Python wrapper for IgBLAST v1.9, and V/J genes and CDR3 were assigned using IMGT germline references. Reads were removed for weak V/J assignments (E-value above 1e-6), missing CDR3, stop codons, out-of-frame junctions, or ambiguous translated residues. V3J clonotypes were defined by identical inferred V gene, J gene, and CDR3 amino acid sequence. Percentage overlap between repertoires was calculated by dividing the number of shared unique clonotypes by the size of the smaller repertoire. Repertoire richness was assessed with RTK rarefaction, the Chao1 estimator, and Recon v2.1 estimates of unobserved clonotypes. OLGA was used to compute generation probabilities for all TCRbeta clonotypes that the gDNA method yielded from four donors. TCRdb obtained this table from immuneACCESS and retained in-frame rearrangements with V and J assigned. These tables miss some clones; where compared with another copy, unresolved V genes account for less than half of the shortfall, and the remainder is unexplained. V and J calls and clone size follow that table, whereas D and trimming were derived from the DNA. Here the sample has roughly 2 million clones; less than 95% occur a single time. The ten largest clones capture 1.1% of the sample.

The sample belongs to a study of shared clonotypes between healthy human individuals (dated by TCRdb to 2020 to 2022). Context from the whole study: The cohort comprised a couple of women and three men aged 18 to 49 years. For each donor, three plates each were used for CD4 naive and CD4 memory, two plates were used for CD8 naive, and one plate was used for CD8 memory. To increase sequencing depth and limit assay-specific biases, TCR repertoire library preparation and sequencing were carried out by different laboratories using diverse techniques. Per donor, leukapheresis produced somewhere between about 0.8 and 9 billion PBMCs. Blood TCR repertoires of a handful of healthy adults were deeply sequenced to estimate repertoire size and the extent of clonotype sharing between individuals.

Study-wide findings and limitations: Sampling was restricted to blood, and TCR repertoires in tissue are likely to differ from TCR repertoires in blood. Even with the large sequencing depth, rarefaction of the sorted-subset datasets indicated that sequencing was incomplete. Compared with non-shared clonotypes, the clonotypes found in all four sorted-subset donors had higher generation probabilities. About 5% of naive CD4, around 3.6% of naive CD8, approximately 2.2% of memory CD4, and 0.4% of memory CD8 clonotypes were shared across several donors. Because the study included a small number of donors, the genetic and exposure-history diversity represented was limited. Based on pairwise subsampling, the degree of clonotype sharing among donors was expected to be affected by sequencing depth. Naive subsets generally had larger estimated clonotype richness than memory subsets did.

CDR1 SGHRS and CDR2 YFSETQ are derived from the germline V gene. A distance of 14 bases separates the germline ends of V and J, which lose 3 bases and 4 bases respectively. The CDR3 starts with the cysteine, ends with the phenylalanine, and has 15 residues. Solely the CDR3 DNA is kept, with 45 bases framed from the first base. The sequence derives from a man between 18 and 29 years old in good health. The sequenced material came from naive CD8+ T cells sorted from blood. The cell subset or site label here, explained by the study, means: CD45RA+CCR7+. Recombination joined TRBV5-1 with TRBJ2-1; TRBD2 could be the D gene, as 5 bases match. The CDR3 region has the sequence CASSSEAAGYNEQFF. The nucleotide sequence is given as TGCGCCAGCAGCTCGGAGGCCGCTGGTTACAATGAGCAGTTCTTC.